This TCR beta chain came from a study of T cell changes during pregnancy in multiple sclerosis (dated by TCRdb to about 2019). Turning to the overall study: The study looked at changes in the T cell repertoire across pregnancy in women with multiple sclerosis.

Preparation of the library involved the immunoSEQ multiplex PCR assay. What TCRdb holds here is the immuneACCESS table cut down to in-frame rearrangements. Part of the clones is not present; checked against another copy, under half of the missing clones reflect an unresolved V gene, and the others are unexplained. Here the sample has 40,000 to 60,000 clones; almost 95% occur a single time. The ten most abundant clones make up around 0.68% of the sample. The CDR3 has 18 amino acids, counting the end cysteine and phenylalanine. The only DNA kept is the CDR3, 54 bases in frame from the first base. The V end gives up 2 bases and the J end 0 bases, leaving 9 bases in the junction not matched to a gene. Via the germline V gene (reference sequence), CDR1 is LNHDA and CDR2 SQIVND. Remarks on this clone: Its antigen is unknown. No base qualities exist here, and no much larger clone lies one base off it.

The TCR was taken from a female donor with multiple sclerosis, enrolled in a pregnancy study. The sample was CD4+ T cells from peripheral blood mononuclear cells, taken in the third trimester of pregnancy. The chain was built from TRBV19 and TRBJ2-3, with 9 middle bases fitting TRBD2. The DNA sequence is TGTGCCAGTAGTATATCGACTAGCGGTGGAACCAGCACAGATACGCAGTATTTT. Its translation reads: CASSISTSGGTSTDTQYF.